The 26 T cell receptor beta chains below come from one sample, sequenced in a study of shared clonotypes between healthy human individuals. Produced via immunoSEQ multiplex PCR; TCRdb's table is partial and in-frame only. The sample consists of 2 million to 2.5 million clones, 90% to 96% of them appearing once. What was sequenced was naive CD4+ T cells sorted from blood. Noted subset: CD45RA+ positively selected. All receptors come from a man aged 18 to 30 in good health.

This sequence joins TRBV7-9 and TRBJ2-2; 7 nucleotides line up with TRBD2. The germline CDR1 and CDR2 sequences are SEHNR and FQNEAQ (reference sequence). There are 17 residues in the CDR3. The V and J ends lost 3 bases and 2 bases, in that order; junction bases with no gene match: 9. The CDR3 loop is CASSLAPLAANTGELFF. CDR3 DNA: TGTGCCAGCAGCTTGGCCCCGCTAGCGGCAAACACCGGGGAGCTGTTTTTT.

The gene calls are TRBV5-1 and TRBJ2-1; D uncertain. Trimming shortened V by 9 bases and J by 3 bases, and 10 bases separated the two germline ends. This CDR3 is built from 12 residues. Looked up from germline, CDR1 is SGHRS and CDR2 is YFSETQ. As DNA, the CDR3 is TGCGCCACGAGGACCAACTACAATGAGCAGTTCTTC. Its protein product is CATRTNYNEQFF.

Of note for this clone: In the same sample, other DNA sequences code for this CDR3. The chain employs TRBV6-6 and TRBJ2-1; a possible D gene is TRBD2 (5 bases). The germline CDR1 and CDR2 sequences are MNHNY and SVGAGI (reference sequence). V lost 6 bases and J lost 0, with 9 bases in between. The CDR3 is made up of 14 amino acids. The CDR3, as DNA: TGTGCCAGCAGAAGCGGCTCCTCCTACAATGAGCAGTTCTTC. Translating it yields CASRSGSSYNEQFF.

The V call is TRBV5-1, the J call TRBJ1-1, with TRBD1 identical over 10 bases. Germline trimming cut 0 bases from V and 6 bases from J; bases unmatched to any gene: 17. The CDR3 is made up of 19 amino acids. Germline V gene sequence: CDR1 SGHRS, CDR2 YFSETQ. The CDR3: CASSLGAGRRQGALPEAFF. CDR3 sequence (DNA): TGCGCCAGCAGCTTGGGAGCTGGGCGTAGACAGGGGGCGCTTCCTGAAGCTTTCTTT. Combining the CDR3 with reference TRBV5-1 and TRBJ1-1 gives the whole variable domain KAGVTQTPRYLIKTRGQQVTLSCSPISGHRSVSWYQQTPGQGLQFLFEYFSETQRNKGNFPGRFSGRQFSNSRSEMNVSTLELGDSALYLCASSLGAGRRQGALPEAFFGQGTRLTVV.

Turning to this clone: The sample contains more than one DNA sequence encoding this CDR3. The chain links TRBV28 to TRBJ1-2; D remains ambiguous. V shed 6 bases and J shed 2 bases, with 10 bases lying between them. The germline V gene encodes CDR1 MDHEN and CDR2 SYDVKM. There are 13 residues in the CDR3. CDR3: CASSPSSNYGYTF. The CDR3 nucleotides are TGTGCCAGCAGCCCCAGCTCCAACTATGGCTACACCTTC.

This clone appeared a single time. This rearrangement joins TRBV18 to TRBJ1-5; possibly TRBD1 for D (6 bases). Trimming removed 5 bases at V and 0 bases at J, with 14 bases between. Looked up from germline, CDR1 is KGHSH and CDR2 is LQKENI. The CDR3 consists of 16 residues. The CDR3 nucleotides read TGTGCCAGCTCATCAGGACAGACGAGTAGCAATCAGCCCCAGCATTTT. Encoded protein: CASSSGQTSSNQPQHF. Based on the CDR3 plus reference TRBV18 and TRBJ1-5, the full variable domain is NAGVMQNPRHLVRRRGQEARLRCSPMKGHSHVYWYRQLPEEGLKFMVYLQKENIIDESGMPKERFSAEFPKEGPSILRIQQVVRGDSAAYFCASSSGQTSSNQPQHFGDGTRLSIL.

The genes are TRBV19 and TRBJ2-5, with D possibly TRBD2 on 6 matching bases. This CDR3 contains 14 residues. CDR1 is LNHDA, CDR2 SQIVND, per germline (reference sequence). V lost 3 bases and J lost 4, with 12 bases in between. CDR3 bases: TGTGCCAGTAGTATCGGCGGGGAGTTAGAGACCCAGTACTTC. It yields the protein CASSIGGELETQYF.

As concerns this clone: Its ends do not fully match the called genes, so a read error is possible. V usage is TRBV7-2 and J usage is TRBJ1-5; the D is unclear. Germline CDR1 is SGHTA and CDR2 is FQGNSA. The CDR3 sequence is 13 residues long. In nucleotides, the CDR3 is TGTGCCAGCAGCCGAGGACCCCTTCAGGCCCAGCATTTT. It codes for CASSRGPLQAQHF.

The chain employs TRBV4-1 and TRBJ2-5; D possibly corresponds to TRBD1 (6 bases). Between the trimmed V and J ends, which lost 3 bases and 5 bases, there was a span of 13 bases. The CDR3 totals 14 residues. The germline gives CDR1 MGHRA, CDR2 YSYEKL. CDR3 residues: CASSQGASSETQYF. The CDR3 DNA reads TGCGCCAGCAGCCAGGGGGCCTCCTCTGAGACCCAGTACTTC.

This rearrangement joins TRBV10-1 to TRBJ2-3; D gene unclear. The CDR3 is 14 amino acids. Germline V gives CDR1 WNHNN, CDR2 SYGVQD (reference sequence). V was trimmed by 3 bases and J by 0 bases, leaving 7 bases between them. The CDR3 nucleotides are TGCGCCAGCAGTGAACAGACTAGCACAGATACGCAGTATTTT. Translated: CASSEQTSTDTQYF.

CDR3 sequence reads: CASSEPGNSYGYTF. The CDR3 coding sequence is TGTGCCAGCAGTGAACCCGGGAATAGCTATGGCTACACCTTC. V usage is TRBV6-1 and J usage is TRBJ1-2; D is undetermined. The CDR3 covers 14 residues. The V and J ends lost 2 bases and 4 bases respectively, with 11 bases between them. Germline CDR1 and CDR2: MNHNS and SASEGT.

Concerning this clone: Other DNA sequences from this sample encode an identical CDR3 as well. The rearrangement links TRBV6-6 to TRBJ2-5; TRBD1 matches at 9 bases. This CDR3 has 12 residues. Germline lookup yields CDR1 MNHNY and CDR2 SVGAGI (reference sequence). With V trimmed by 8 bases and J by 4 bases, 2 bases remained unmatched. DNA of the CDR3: TGTGCCAGCGGACAGGGGTTAGAGACCCAGTACTTC. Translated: CASGQGLETQYF.

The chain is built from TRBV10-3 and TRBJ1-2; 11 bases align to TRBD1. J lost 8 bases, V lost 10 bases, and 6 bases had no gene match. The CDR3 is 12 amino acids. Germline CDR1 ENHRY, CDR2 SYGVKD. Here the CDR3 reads CATGQGDGGYTF. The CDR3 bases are TGTGCCACGGGACAGGGGGACGGAGGCTACACCTTC.

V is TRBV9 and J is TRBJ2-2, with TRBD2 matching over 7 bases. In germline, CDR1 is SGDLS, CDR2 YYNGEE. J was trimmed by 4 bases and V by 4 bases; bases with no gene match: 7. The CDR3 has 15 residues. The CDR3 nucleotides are TGTGCCAGCAGCCCCCGCGGGGGAGGCACCGGGGAGCTGTTTTTT. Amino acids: CASSPRGGGTGELFF.

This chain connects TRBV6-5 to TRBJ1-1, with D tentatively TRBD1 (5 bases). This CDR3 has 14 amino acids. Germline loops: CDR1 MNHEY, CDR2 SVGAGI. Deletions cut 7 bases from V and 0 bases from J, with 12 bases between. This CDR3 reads CASTNGGMNTEAFF. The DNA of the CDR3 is TGTGCCAGCACCAACGGGGGGATGAACACTGAAGCTTTCTTT.

CDR3 region: CASSLDGTWYSKNIQYF. DNA for the CDR3: TGTGCCAGCAGCTTAGATGGGACATGGTATAGCAAAAACATTCAGTACTTC. The rearrangement uses TRBV11-2 and TRBJ2-4, with D possibly being TRBD1 (6 bases). Trimming pared 0 bases from V and 3 bases from J, leaving 15 bases between. In germline, CDR1 is SGHAT, CDR2 FQNNGV. The CDR3 consists of 17 residues.

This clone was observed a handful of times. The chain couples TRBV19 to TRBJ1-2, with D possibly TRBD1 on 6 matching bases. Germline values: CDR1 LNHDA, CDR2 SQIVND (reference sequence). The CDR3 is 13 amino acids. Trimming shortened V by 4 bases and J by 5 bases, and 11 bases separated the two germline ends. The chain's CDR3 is CASSRDKEYGYTF. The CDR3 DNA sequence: TGTGCCAGTAGTAGGGACAAGGAGTATGGCTACACCTTC.

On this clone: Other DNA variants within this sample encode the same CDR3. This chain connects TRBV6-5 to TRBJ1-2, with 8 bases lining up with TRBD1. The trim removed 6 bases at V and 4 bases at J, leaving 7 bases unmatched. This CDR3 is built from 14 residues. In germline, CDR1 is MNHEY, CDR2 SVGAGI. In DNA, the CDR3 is TGTGCCAGCAGCTACGGACAGGGAAGCTATGGCTACACCTTC. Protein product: CASSYGQGSYGYTF.

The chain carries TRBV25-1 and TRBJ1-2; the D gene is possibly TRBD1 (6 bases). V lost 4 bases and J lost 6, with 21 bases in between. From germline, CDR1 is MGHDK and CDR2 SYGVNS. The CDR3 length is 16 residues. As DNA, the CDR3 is TGTGCCAGCAGTGCCCTCGTTGGCAGGGACACGAATGGCTACACCTTC. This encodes CASSALVGRDTNGYTF.

CDR3 in amino acids: CASSYSGTEHYGYTF. Here the CDR3 DNA reads TGTGCCAGCAGCTACTCCGGGACGGAGCATTATGGCTACACCTTC. The rearrangement links TRBV5-4 to TRBJ1-2, with D tentatively TRBD1 (5 bases). Germline loops: CDR1 SGHNT, CDR2 YYREEE (reference sequence). The CDR3 is made up of 15 amino acids. V lost 3 bases, J lost 5 bases, and 17 bases lay in between.

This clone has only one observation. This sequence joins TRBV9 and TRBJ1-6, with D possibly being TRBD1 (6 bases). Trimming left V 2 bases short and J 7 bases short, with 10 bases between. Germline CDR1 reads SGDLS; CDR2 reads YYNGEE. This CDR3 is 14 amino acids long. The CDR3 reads CASSVGATNSPLHF. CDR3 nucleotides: TGTGCCAGCAGCGTGGGGGCCACAAATTCACCCCTCCACTTT. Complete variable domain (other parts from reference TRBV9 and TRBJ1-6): DSGVTQTPKHLITATGQRVTLRCSPRSGDLSVYWYQQSLDQGLQFLIQYYNGEERAKGNILERFSAQQFPDLHSELNLSSLELGDSALYFCASSVGATNSPLHFGNGTRLTVT.

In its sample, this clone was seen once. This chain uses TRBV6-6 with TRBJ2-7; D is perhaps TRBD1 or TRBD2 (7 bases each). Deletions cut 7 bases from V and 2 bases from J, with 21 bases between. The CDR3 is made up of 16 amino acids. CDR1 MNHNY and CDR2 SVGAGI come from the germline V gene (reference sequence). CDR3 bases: TGTGCCAGCACCCAAGAGGCAGGGGGGGGCCCCTACGAGCAGTACTTC. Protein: CASTQEAGGGPYEQYF.

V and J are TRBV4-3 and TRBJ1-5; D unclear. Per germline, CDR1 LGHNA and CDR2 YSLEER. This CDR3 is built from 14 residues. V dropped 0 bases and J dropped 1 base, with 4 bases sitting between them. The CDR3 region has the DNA TGCGCCAGCAGCCAAGAAATAAGCAATCAGCCCCAGCATTTT. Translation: CASSQEISNQPQHF.

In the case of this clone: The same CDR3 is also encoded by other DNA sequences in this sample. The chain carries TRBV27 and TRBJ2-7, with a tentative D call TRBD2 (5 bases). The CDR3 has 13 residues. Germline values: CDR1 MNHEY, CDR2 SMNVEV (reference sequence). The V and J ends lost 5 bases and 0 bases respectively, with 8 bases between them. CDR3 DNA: TGTGCCAGCAGTCGGGGTGGCTCCTACGAGCAGTACTTC. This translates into CASSRGGSYEQYF.

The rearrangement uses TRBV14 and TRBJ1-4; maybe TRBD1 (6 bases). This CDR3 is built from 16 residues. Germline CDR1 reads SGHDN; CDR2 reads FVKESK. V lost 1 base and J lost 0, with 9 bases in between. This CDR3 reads CASSQGRGSTNEKLFF. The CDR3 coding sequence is TGTGCCAGCAGCCAAGGAAGGGGGTCAACTAATGAAAAACTGTTTTTT. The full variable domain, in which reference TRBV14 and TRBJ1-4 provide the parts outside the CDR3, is EAGVTQFPSHSVIEKGQTVTLRCDPISGHDNLYWYRRVMGKEIKFLLHFVKESKQDESGMPNNRFLAERTGGTYSTLKVQPAELEDSGVYFCASSQGRGSTNEKLFFGSGTQLSVL.

The CDR3, as DNA: TGTGCCAGCAGCGGGACAGGAGATGGCTACACCTTC. It codes for CASSGTGDGYTF. The V call is TRBV7-9, the J call TRBJ1-2, with TRBD1 matching 8 bases. J lost 6 bases, V lost 5 bases, and 2 bases had no gene match. CDR1 and CDR2 (germline): SEHNR, FQNEAQ (reference sequence). The length of the CDR3 is 12 residues.